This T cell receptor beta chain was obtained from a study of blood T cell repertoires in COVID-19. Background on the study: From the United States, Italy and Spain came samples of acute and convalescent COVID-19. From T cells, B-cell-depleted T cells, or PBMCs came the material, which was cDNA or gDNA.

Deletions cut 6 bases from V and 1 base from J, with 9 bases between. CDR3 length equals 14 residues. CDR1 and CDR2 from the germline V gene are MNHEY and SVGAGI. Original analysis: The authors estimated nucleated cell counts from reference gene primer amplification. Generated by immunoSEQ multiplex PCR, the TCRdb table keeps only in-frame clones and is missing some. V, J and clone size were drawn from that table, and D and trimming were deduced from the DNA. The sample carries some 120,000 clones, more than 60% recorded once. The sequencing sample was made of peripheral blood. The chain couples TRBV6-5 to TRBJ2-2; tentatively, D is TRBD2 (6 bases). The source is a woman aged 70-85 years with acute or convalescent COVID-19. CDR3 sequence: CASRGLQNTGELFF. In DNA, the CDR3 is TGTGCCAGCAGGGGACTGCAGAACACCGGGGAGCTGTTTTTT.